This T cell receptor beta chain is drawn from a study of cytomegalovirus exposure and HLA in healthy donors. Study-wide results and caveats: In a later analysis, parvovirus B19, influenza, CMV and Epstein-Barr virus appeared linked to several top co-occurrence clusters. TCR beta chain V- and J-gene trimming was linked, in a later analysis, to a missense variant in DCLRE1C.

Of note for this clone: As yet, its antigen is unknown.

13 Jbeta primers and 60 Vbeta primers were used for the PCR. Clones were read by immunoSEQ multiplex PCR, and TCRdb kept only the in-frame ones, dropping some. The top ten hold under 8.5% of the sample, which has some 130,000 clones, around 76% seen once. Looked up from germline, CDR1 is SGHDT and CDR2 is YYEEEE. The CDR3 spans 17 residues. Trimming stripped 2 bases from V and 0 bases from J, with 17 bases between. This TCR derives from a male donor in good health and CMV-seronegative. The sample comprised PBMCs. The rearrangement links TRBV5-6 to TRBJ1-2; D might be TRBD1 (5 bases). The CDR3 region has the DNA TGTGCCAGCAGCTTTCTGGTAGGGGATTGGACTAACTATGGCTACACCTTC. Residues: CASSFLVGDWTNYGYTF.